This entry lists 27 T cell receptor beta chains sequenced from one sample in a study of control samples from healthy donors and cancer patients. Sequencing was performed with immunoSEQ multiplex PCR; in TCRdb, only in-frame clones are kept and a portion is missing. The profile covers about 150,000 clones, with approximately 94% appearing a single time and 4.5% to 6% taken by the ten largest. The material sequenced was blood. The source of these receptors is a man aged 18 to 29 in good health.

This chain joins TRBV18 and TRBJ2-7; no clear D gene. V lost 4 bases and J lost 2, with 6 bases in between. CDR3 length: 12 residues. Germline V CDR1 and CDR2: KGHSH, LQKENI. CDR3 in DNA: TGTGCCAGCTCACGTCAAGCCTACGAGCAGTACTTC. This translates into CASSRQAYEQYF.

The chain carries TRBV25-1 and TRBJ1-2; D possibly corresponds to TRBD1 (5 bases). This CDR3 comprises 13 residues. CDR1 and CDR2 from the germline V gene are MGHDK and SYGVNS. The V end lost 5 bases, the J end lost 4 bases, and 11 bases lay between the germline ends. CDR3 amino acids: CASSLGGIYGYTF. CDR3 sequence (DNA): TGTGCCAGCAGTCTTGGGGGGATCTATGGCTACACCTTC.

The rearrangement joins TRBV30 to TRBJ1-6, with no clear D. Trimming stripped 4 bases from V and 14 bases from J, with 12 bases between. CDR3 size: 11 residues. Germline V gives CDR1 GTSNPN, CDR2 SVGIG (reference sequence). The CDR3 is CAWKSGGSLHF. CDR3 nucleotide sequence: TGTGCCTGGAAAAGTGGAGGGTCCCTCCACTTT. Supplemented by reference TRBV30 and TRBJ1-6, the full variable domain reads SQTIHQWPATLVQPVGSPLSLECTVEGTSNPNLYWYRQAAGRGLQLLFYSVGIGQISSEVPQNLSASRPQDRQFILSSKKLLLSDSGFYLCAWKSGGSLHFGNGTRLTVT.

The DNA for the CDR3 is TGTGCCATCAGTCCCCTCAGCGGGGGGGCCCTTTCCTACGAGCAGTACTTC. Its protein is CAISPLSGGALSYEQYF. The chain couples TRBV10-3 to TRBJ2-7; 10 bases are shared with TRBD2. The V gene's germline CDR1 is ENHRY and CDR2 SYGVKD. V gave up 5 bases and J gave up 1 base; unmatched junction bases: 11. This CDR3 is built from 17 residues.

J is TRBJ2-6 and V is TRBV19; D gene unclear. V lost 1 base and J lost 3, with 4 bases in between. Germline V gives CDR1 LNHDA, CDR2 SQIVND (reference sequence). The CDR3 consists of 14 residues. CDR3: CASSIAGGANVLTF. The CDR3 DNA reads TGTGCCAGTAGTATAGCTGGTGGGGCCAACGTCCTGACTTTC.

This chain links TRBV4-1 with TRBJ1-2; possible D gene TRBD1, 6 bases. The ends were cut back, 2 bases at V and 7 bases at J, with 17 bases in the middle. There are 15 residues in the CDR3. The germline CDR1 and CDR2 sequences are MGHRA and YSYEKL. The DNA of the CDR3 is TGCGCCAGCAGCCAACCGACAGGCGCGTCGGGTGGCTACACCTTC. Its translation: CASSQPTGASGGYTF.

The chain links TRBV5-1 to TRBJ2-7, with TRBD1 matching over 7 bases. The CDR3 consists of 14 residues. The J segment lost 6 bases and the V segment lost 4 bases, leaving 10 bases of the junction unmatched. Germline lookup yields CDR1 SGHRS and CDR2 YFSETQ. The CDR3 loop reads CASSLGGPLGEQYF. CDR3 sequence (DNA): TGCGCCAGCAGCCTAGGGGGCCCTCTCGGCGAGCAGTACTTC.

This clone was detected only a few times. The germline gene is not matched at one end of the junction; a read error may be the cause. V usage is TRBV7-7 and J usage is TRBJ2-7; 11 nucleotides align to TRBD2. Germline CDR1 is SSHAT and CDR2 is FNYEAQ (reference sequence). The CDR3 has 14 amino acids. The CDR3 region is CASSPTSGSYEQYF. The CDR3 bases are TGTGCTAGCAGCCCTACTAGCGGGAGCTACGAGCAGTACTTC.

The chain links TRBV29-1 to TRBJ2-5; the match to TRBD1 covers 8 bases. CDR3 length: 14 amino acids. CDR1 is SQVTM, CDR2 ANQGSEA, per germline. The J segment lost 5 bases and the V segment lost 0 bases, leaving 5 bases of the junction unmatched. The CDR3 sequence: CSVEDLTGGETQYF. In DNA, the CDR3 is TGCAGCGTTGAAGATCTAACAGGGGGGGAGACCCAGTACTTC.

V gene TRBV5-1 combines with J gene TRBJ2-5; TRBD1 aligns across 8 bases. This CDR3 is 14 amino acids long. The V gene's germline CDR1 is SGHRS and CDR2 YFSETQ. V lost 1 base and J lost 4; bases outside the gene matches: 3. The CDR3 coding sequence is TGCGCCAGCAGCTTGACAGACAGGGGAGAGACCCAGTACTTC. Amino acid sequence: CASSLTDRGETQYF.

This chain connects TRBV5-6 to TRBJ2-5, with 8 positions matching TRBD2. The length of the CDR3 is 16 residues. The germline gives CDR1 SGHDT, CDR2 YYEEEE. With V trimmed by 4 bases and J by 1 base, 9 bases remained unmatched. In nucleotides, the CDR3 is TGTGCCAGCAGCAGAATTAGCGGGGCCGCCCAAGAGACCCAGTACTTC. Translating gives CASSRISGAAQETQYF.

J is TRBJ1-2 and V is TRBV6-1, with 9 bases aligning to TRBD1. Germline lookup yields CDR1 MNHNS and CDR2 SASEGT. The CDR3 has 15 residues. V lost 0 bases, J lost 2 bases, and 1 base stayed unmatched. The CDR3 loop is CASSEAGTGNYGYTF. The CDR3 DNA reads TGTGCCAGCAGTGAAGCGGGGACAGGGAACTATGGCTACACCTTC.

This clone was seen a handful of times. The DNA for the CDR3 is TGTGCCAGCTCACCCGCCTCGGGACATGTAAGTCAGCCCCAGCATTTT. This sequence encodes CASSPASGHVSQPQHF. The chain uses TRBV18 and TRBJ1-5; a possible D gene is TRBD1 (6 bases). Germline CDR1 and CDR2: KGHSH and LQKENI. V was trimmed by 3 bases and J by 6 bases, leaving 18 bases between them. The CDR3 has 16 amino acids.

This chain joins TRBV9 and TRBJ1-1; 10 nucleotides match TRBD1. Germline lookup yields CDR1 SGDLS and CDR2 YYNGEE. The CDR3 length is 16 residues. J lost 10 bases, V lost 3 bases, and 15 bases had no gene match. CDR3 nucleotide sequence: TGTGCCAGCAGCGGGAGTGTTACCGGGACAGGGGATGCAGCTTTCTTT. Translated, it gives CASSGSVTGTGDAAFF.

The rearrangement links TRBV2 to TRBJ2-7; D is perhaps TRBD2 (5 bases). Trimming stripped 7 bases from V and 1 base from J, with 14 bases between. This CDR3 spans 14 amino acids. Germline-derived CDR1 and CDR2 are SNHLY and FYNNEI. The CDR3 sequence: CASMVARGSYEQYF. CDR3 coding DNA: TGTGCCAGCATGGTAGCCCGGGGATCCTACGAGCAGTACTTC.

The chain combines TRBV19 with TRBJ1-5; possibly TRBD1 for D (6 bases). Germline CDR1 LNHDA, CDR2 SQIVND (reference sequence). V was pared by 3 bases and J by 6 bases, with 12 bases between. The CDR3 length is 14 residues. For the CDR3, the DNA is TGTGCCAGTAGTATCCAGGGGATAGGTCAGCCCCAGCATTTT. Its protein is CASSIQGIGQPQHF.

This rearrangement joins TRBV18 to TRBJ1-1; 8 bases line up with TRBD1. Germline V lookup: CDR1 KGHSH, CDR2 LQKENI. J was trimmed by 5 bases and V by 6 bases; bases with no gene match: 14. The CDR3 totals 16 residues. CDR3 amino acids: CASSPRRQGAGTEAFF. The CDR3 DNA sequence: TGTGCCAGCTCGCCAAGGAGGCAGGGGGCAGGTACTGAAGCTTTCTTT.

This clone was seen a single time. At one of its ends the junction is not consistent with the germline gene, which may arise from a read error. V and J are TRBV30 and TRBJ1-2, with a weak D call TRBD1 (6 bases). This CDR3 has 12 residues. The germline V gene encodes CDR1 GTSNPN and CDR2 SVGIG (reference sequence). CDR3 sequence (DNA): TGTGCCTGGAGTGTAACGGGGGCGAGATGGGCCTTC. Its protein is CAWSVTGARWAF.

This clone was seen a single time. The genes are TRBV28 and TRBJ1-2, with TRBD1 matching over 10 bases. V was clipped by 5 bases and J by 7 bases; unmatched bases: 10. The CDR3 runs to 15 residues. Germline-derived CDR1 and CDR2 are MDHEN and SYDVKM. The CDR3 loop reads CASSQGTGERGGYTF. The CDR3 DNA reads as TGTGCCAGCAGTCAAGGGACAGGGGAGCGAGGTGGCTACACCTTC.

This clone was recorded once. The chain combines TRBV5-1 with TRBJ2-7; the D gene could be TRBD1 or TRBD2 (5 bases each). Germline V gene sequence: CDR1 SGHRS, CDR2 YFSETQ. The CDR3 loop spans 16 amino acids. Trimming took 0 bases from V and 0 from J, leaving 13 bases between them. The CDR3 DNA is TGCGCCAGCAGCTTGGCGGGCAGGGCGGGCTCCTACGAGCAGTACTTC. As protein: CASSLAGRAGSYEQYF.

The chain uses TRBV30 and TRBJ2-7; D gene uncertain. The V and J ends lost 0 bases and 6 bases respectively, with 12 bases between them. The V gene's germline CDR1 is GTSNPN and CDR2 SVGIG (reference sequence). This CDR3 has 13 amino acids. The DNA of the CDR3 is TGTGCCTGGAGTGTACGAACCGGGTCCGAGCAGTACTTC. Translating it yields CAWSVRTGSEQYF.

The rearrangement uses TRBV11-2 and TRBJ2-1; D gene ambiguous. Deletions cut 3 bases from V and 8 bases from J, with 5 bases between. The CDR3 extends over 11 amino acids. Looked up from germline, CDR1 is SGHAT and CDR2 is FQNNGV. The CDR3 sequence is CASSFFDEQFF. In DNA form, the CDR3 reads TGTGCCAGCAGCTTTTTCGATGAGCAGTTCTTC.

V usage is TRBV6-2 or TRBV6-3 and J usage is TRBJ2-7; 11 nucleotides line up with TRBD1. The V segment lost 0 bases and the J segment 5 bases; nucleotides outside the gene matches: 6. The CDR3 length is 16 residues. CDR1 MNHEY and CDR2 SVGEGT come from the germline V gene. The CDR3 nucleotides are TGTGCCAGCAGTTACTCGAGGGACAGGGGGGCAGACGAGCAGTACTTC. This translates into CASSYSRDRGADEQYF.

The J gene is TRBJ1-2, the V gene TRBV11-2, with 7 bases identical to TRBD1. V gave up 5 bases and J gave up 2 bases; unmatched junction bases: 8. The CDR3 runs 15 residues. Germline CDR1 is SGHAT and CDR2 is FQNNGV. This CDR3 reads CASSPRDSRNYGYTF. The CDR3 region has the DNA TGTGCCAGCAGCCCCCGGGACAGTCGAAACTATGGCTACACCTTC.

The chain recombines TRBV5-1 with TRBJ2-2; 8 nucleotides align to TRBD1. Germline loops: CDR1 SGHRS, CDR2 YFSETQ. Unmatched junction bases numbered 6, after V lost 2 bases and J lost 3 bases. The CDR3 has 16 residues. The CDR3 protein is CASSLHRDRYTGELFF. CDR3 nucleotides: TGCGCCAGCAGCTTACACCGGGACAGGTACACCGGGGAGCTGTTTTTT.

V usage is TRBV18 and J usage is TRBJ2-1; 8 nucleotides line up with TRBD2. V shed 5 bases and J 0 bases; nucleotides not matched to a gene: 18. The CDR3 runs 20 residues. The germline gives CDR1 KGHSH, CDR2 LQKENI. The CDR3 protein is CASSKSLGAGVTSSYNEQFF. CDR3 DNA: TGTGCCAGCTCAAAATCTCTTGGAGCGGGGGTGACGAGCTCCTACAATGAGCAGTTCTTC.

As DNA, the CDR3 is TGTGCCTGGACAAATAGCAATCAGCCCCAGCATTTT. Encoded protein: CAWTNSNQPQHF. The chain links TRBV30 to TRBJ1-5, with D hard to call. The CDR3 loop spans 12 amino acids. Per the germline V gene, CDR1 is GTSNPN and CDR2 is SVGIG (reference sequence). V lost 4 bases and J lost 0, with 4 bases in between.